Sequencing of this T cell receptor (beta chain) was carried out in a study of neurological immune-mediated disorders. This clonotype was detected many times. For sorted libraries, the input was 1 million CD4+ or CD8+ T cells. V shed 2 bases, J shed 4 bases, and the junction held 4 bases outside the gene matches. This CDR3 has 14 residues. Germline V gene data show CDR1 as ENHRY and CDR2 as SYGVKD. TCRdb called the 5' RACE reads again in MiXCR, with one record for every CDR3 protein. The sample holds about 31,000 distinct CDR3 sequences, under 5% seen once. Sequencing was done on a sample of CD4+ T cells from blood. The receptor's source is a woman aged 40 to 50 in good health. The rearrangement joins TRBV10-3 to TRBJ1-2, with 7 bases identical to TRBD1. For the CDR3, the DNA is TGTGCCATCAGTGAGAGTGGGGACAGCTATGGCTACACCTTC. This encodes CAISESGDSYGYTF.